This entry is about one T cell receptor beta chain. This specimen belongs to a study of Graves' ophthalmopathy and Graves' hyperthyroidism. TCR beta CDR3 regions were amplified from RNA transcripts. Amplification began with first-round RT-PCR using HTBI primers, then second-round multiplex PCR was performed. MiXCR was run by TCRdb on the multiplex PCR reads, yielding one entry per CDR3 protein. The sample lists 500,000 to 700,000 distinct CDR3 sequences, about 40% seen once, with 3.5% to 4.5% in the top ten. CDR3 length equals 13 residues. V was shortened by 0 bases and J by 7 bases, with 9 bases between the two germline ends. The germline CDR1 and CDR2 sequences are LGHDT and YNNKEL (reference sequence). Pregnancy or lactation, uncontrolled infections and other autoimmune diseases were grounds for excluding patients.

The source of this sequence is an adult man with Graves' hyperthyroidism. Sequenced input: peripheral blood or thyroid tissue (not recorded which). V and J are TRBV3-1 and TRBJ1-1, with D hard to call. CDR3 nucleotides: TGTGCCAGCAGCCAAGATGAGGGTATTGAAGCTTTCTTT. Its translation: CASSQDEGIEAFF.